Listed below are T cell receptor beta chains from one sample, sequenced in a study of identical twins. TCRdb independently ran MiXCR on the 5' RACE reads; one entry per CDR3 protein. The repertoire holds hundreds of thousands of distinct CDR3 sequences, with 15% to 20% as singletons. The same data also went into a second study, on T cells expressing NK-cell markers.

The sample taken for sequencing was PBMCs. Source of these receptors: a woman under 30 in good health. The conserved cysteine and the conserved F or W are not part of the CDR3 here.

V gene: TRBV20-1
J gene: TRBJ2-3
CDR3 length: 13
CDR3 protein: SARGGPPHTDTQY

V gene: TRBV12-3/TRBV12-4
J gene: TRBJ2-6
CDR3 length: 13
CDR3 protein: ASSPGTSGANVLT

V gene: TRBV4-3
J gene: TRBJ2-4
CDR3 length: 11
CDR3 protein: ASSQGQGDIQY

V gene: TRBV9
J gene: TRBJ2-7
CDR3 length: 14
CDR3 protein: ASSPGSGRATYEQY

V gene: TRBV5-5
J gene: TRBJ1-5
CDR3 length: 12
CDR3 protein: ASSKDIALWPQH

V gene: TRBV27
J gene: TRBJ1-1
CDR3 length: 13
CDR3 protein: ASAPPGGYYTEAF

V gene: TRBV15
J gene: TRBJ2-1
CDR3 length: 11
CDR3 protein: ATSRDVGAGEF

V gene: TRBV12-5
J gene: TRBJ1-1
CDR3 length: 12
CDR3 protein: ASGLGGVSAEAF

V gene: TRBV5-5
J gene: TRBJ2-1
CDR3 length: 14
CDR3 protein: ASSSARDQTYNEQF

V gene: TRBV7-2
J gene: TRBJ2-7
CDR3 length: 12
CDR3 protein: ASSSISGIYEQY

V gene: TRBV12-3/TRBV12-4
J gene: TRBJ1-5
CDR3 length: 12
CDR3 protein: ASSLQVSNQPQH

V gene: TRBV6-1
J gene: TRBJ1-5
CDR3 length: 12
CDR3 protein: ASSSGAYYQPQH

V gene: TRBV7-2
J gene: TRBJ2-5
CDR3 length: 12
CDR3 protein: ASSLNAGQETQY

V gene: TRBV5-1
J gene: TRBJ1-6
CDR3 length: 13
CDR3 protein: ASSSSTPGRSPLH

V gene: TRBV12-3/TRBV12-4
J gene: TRBJ2-1
CDR3 length: 10
CDR3 protein: ASSLLAMEQF

V gene: TRBV29-1
J gene: TRBJ2-1
CDR3 length: 14
CDR3 protein: SVSSPSASSYNEQF

V gene: TRBV5-1
J gene: TRBJ2-4
CDR3 length: 17
CDR3 protein: ASSRAGRVTNVAKNIQY

V gene: TRBV5-1
J gene: TRBJ2-7
CDR3 length: 13
CDR3 protein: ASSLGLAESYEQY

V gene: TRBV12-3/TRBV12-4
J gene: TRBJ1-4
CDR3 length: 12
CDR3 protein: ASSPLGANEKLF

V gene: TRBV5-1
J gene: TRBJ2-5
CDR3 length: 12
CDR3 protein: ASSLLGQGETQY

V gene: TRBV5-1
J gene: TRBJ1-1
CDR3 length: 12
CDR3 protein: ASSLRQGSTEAF

V gene: TRBV24-1
J gene: TRBJ2-3
CDR3 length: 15
CDR3 protein: ATSESKAGPGTDTQY

V gene: TRBV19
J gene: TRBJ2-6
CDR3 length: 16
CDR3 protein: ASSRKPGHNSGANVLT

V gene: TRBV20-1
J gene: TRBJ2-1
CDR3 length: 10
CDR3 protein: SARDVDAEQF

V gene: TRBV20-1
J gene: TRBJ2-7
CDR3 length: 11
CDR3 protein: SAQLGMSYEQY

V gene: TRBV12-3/TRBV12-4
J gene: TRBJ2-7
CDR3 length: 10
CDR3 protein: ASRADGTEQY

V gene: TRBV5-1
J gene: TRBJ2-5
CDR3 length: 13
CDR3 protein: ASSPATGRGETQY

V gene: TRBV30
J gene: TRBJ2-3
CDR3 length: 12
CDR3 protein: AWSVLEGADTQY

V gene: TRBV12-3/TRBV12-4
J gene: TRBJ2-1
CDR3 length: 15
CDR3 protein: ASSLTSGGAGVNEQF

V gene: TRBV20-1
J gene: TRBJ2-7
CDR3 length: 12
CDR3 protein: SASSPGLSSEQY